A selection of T cell receptor beta chains follows, all from one sample in a study of molecular identifiers for immune sequencing clone quantification. In TCRdb, the PCR reads were re-called with MiXCR into one record per CDR3 protein. This table has some 320,000 distinct CDR3 sequences, 20% to 25% appearing once. The sequencing input was naive CD8+ T cells from blood, with Jurkat cell RNA spiked in. The receptors shown here come from a human donor in good health. Some libraries in this study had Jurkat cell RNA spiked in. CDR3s include the opening cysteine and the closing phenylalanine or tryptophan.

CDR3 | J | V
CASGTSQEAFF | TRBJ1-1 | TRBV6-2/TRBV6-3
CASSDSTARGADGYTF | TRBJ1-2 | TRBV6-4
CASSLLARGDTIYF | TRBJ1-3 | TRBV12-3/TRBV12-4
CASSAYRGGTDTQYF | TRBJ2-3 | TRBV13
CASSLAGQGMNTEAFF | TRBJ1-1 | TRBV7-9
CASSGGTGASGANVLTF | TRBJ2-6 | TRBV2
CASSERSFYQPQHF | TRBJ1-5 | TRBV2
CAWSVAIKGNPFF | TRBJ1-1 | TRBV30
CASSLGRRNEQYF | TRBJ2-7 | TRBV27
CASSLAPLFGLARETQYF | TRBJ2-5 | TRBV7-9
CASSQQGGQSNQPQHF | TRBJ1-5 | TRBV4-1
CASSSSGRLDEQYF | TRBJ2-7 | TRBV27
CASSISPRGYEQYF | TRBJ2-7 | TRBV27
CAWSYGTGRAFF | TRBJ1-1 | TRBV30
CASSRTGQANEQFF | TRBJ2-1 | TRBV6-6
CAWSPGLASPEQFF | TRBJ2-1 | TRBV30
CASSSDTEAFF | TRBJ1-1 | TRBV5-5
CSAKLSGTGRLYEQYF | TRBJ2-7 | TRBV20-1
CASSYMGPAAGNEQFF | TRBJ2-1 | TRBV6-5
CASSLIGTSGSTGDIQYF | TRBJ2-4 | TRBV11-2
CASSTGQYNEQFF | TRBJ2-1 | TRBV6-2/TRBV6-3
CASSLGGQEYEQYF | TRBJ2-7 | TRBV5-6
CSARDYGQGRTDTQYF | TRBJ2-3 | TRBV20-1
CASSLAQGLADTDTQSF | TRBJ2-3 | TRBV7-9
CAGDRGQVEQFF | TRBJ2-1 | TRBV30